This TCR beta chain was captured in a study of cytomegalovirus exposure and HLA in healthy donors. Study outcomes and limitations: The study had only CMV serostatus as immune exposure information. HLA allele associations emerged for under 20,000 TCR beta sequences in a later analysis, at 0.05 false discovery rate. Sequencing likely generated an artifact that appeared as a cluster of highly shared sequence variants.

Comments on this clone: The target antigen is unknown.

The PCR ran on 60 Vbeta and 13 Jbeta primers. Measured with immunoSEQ multiplex PCR; TCRdb has only the in-frame clones, and not every one. The table lists 55,000 to 75,000 clones, 74% of them singletons. The clonotype comes from a human donor in good health. Sequenced: PBMCs.

The CDR3 protein is CATGTGGSSYEQYF. CDR3 sequence (DNA): TGTGCCACCGGAACAGGGGGAAGCTCCTACGAGCAGTACTTC. This sequence joins TRBV15 and TRBJ2-7; 8 nucleotides agree with TRBD1. There are 14 residues in the CDR3. Trimming at V came to 8 bases and at J to 0 bases, leaving 6 bases not matched to a gene. Germline V CDR1 and CDR2: LNHNV, YYDKDF (reference sequence).